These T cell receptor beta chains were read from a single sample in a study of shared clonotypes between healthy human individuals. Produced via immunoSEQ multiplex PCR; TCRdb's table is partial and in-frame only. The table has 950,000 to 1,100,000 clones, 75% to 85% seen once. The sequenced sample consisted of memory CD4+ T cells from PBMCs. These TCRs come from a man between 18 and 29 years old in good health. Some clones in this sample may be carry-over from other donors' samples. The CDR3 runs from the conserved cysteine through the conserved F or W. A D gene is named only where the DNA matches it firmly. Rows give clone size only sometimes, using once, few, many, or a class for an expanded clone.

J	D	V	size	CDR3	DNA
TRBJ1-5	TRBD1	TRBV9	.	CASSQGQGYQPQHF	TGTGCCAGCAGCCAGGGACAGGGGTATCAGCCCCAGCATTTT
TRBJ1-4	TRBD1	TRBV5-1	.	CASSPTGVRYTNEKLFF	TGCGCCAGCAGCCCAACAGGGGTTCGGTACACTAATGAAAAACTGTTTTTT
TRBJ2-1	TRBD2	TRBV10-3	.	CAISASGLAGVNEQFF	TGTGCCATCAGTGCCAGCGGACTAGCGGGAGTCAATGAGCAGTTCTTC
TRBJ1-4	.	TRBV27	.	CASSSRSGATNEKLFF	TGTGCCAGCAGTTCCCGATCAGGTGCAACTAATGAAAAACTGTTTTTT
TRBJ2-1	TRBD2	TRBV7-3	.	CASSLGRLAGIDEQFF	TGTGCCAGCAGCCTAGGAAGACTAGCGGGAATTGATGAGCAGTTCTTC
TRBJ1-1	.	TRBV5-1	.	CASFRETNTEAFF	TGCGCCAGCTTTAGGGAGACGAACACTGAAGCTTTCTTT
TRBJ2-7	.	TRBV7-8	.	CASSLVGGGDLEQYF	TGTGCCAGCAGCTTAGTAGGGGGAGGCGATCTCGAGCAGTACTTC
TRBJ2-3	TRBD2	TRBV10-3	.	CAIRASGSPDTQYF	TGTGCCATCAGGGCTAGCGGGAGCCCAGATACGCAGTATTTT
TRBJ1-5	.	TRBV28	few	CASRLTEGIGPQHF	TGTGCCAGCAGGCTGACAGAGGGCATTGGGCCCCAGCATTTT
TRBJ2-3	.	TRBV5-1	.	CASSLEGGGTDTQYF	TGCGCCAGCAGCTTGGAGGGTGGGGGCACAGATACGCAGTATTTT
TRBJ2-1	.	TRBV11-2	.	CASSLEQGGAYNEQFF	TGTGCCAGCAGCTTAGAGCAGGGTGGAGCCTACAATGAGCAGTTCTTC
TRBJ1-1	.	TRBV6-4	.	CASSSQLGTEAFF	TGTGCCAGCAGTAGTCAACTAGGCACTGAAGCTTTCTTT
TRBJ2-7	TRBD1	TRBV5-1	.	CASSLATGVPYEQYF	TGCGCCAGCAGCTTGGCGACAGGGGTACCCTACGAGCAGTACTTC
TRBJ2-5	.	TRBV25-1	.	CASRRQVGETQYF	TGTGCCAGCAGGCGACAGGTTGGGGAGACCCAGTACTTC
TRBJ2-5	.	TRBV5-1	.	CASSLTLTNQETQYF	TGCGCCAGCAGCTTGACGCTGACGAACCAAGAGACCCAGTACTTC
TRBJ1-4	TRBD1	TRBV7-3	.	CASSSGTGEKLFF	TGTGCCAGCAGCTCGGGGACAGGCGAAAAACTGTTTTTT
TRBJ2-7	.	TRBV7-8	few	CASSLPGSLAYEQYF	TGTGCCAGCAGCTTACCGGGAAGCCTAGCCTACGAGCAGTACTTC
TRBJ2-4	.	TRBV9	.	CASSPTGSAKNIQYF	TGTGCCAGCAGCCCAACCGGGAGTGCCAAAAACATTCAGTACTTC
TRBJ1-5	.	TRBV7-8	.	CASSLTASAGYQPQHF	TGTGCCAGCAGCTTAACTGCATCGGCAGGGTATCAGCCCCAGCATTTT
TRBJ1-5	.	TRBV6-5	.	CASSASDRLGQPQHF	TGTGCCAGCAGTGCTTCGGACAGATTGGGACAGCCCCAGCATTTT
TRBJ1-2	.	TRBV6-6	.	CASSSDGYADGYTF	TGTGCCAGCAGCTCGGACGGGTATGCTGATGGCTACACCTTC
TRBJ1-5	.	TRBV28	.	CASSTGTNSNQPQHF	TGTGCCAGCTCTACAGGGACAAATAGCAATCAGCCCCAGCATTTT